This T cell receptor (beta chain) was sequenced for a study of blood T cell repertoires in COVID-19. Study details: Samples representing acute and convalescent COVID-19 were sourced from the United States, Italy and Spain. T cells, B-cell-depleted T cells, or PBMCs provided the cDNA or gDNA that served as material.

Between the trimmed V and J ends, which lost 11 bases and 2 bases, there was a span of 10 bases. Germline values: CDR1 LNHDA, CDR2 SQIVND (reference sequence). There are 12 residues in the CDR3. How the authors handled the data: Reference gene primer amplification gave nucleated cell count estimates. Repertoires were generated with immunoSEQ multiplex PCR, while TCRdb's copy carries only in-frame clones and drops some. From that table come the V and J calls and clone size; the DNA was used to work out D and trimming. The sample has about 150,000 clones, around 90% seen once. This clone appeared a single time.

The source material was peripheral blood. The TCR sequence derives from a man aged 50-59 years who had recovered from COVID-19. The rearrangement uses TRBV19 and TRBJ1-5, with D hard to call. CDR3 sequence reads: CASGTGNQPQHF. The DNA of the CDR3 is TGTGCCTCCGGCACAGGCAATCAGCCCCAGCATTTT.